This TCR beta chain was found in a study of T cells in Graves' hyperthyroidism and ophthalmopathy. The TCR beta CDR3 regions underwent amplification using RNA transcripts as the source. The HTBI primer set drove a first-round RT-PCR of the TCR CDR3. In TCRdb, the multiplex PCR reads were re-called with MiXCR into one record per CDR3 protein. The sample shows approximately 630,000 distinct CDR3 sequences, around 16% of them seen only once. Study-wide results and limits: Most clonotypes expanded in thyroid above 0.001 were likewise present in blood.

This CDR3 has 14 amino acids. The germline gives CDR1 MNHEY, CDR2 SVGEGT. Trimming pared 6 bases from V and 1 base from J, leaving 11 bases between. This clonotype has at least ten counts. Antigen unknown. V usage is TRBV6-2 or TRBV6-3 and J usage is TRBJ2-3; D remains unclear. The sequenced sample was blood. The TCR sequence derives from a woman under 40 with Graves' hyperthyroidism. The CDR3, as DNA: TGTGCCAGCAGCATCGTGAGCCGCACAGATACGCAGTATTTT. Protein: CASSIVSRTDTQYF.